A selection of T cell receptor beta chains follows, all from one sample in a study of T cell repertoires in cytomegalovirus infection. Each CDR3 protein gets one entry after TCRdb re-called the reads with MiXCR. The sample includes around 740,000 distinct CDR3 sequences, about 40% of them seen just once. Material: PBMCs. These receptor sequences come from a human donor in good health (CMV status not recorded). Some clones in this sample may be carry-over from other donors' samples. CDR3s include the opening cysteine and the closing phenylalanine or tryptophan. The size entry is marked missing in some rows and otherwise reads once, few, many or a size class.

V	size	CDR3
TRBV6-4	.	CASSDRGVTEAFF
TRBV20-1	.	CSASTTNYGYTF
TRBV6-5	.	CASSYGTGENQPQHF
TRBV5-6	few	CASSLAWLAGGTSYNEQFF
TRBV19	few	CASSPTLGAGPLHF
TRBV6-5	few	CASSYSSDSPLHF
TRBV11-3	.	CASSLGAGVGLNEQFF
TRBV19	few	CASSMMDGDEQYF
TRBV6-1	many	CASSEAAGATYEQYF
TRBV7-9	many	CASSLKGAGSHEQFF
TRBV30	.	CAWTMGSTEAFF
TRBV4-1	few	CASSPGSGTEETQYF
TRBV4-1	.	CASSQQWGTGRTEAFF